Given below is one T cell receptor (beta chain) in context. Antigen specificity is unknown. The protocol was immunoSEQ multiplex PCR, while the TCRdb copy is restricted to in-frame clones and leaves out a portion. The sample includes roughly 43,000 clones, 93% of them seen just once. This record belongs to a study of cytomegalovirus exposure and HLA in healthy donors. Germline lookup yields CDR1 SNHLY and CDR2 FYNNEI. This CDR3 region has 14 residues. The V end was cut by 8 bases, the J end by 1 base, with 13 bases between. Whole-study findings and limits: The study put some 150 TCR beta chains on its list as cytomegalovirus-associated.

This clonotype was obtained from a young woman in good health and CMV-seronegative. V gene TRBV2 combines with J gene TRBJ2-3; D gene ambiguous. The sequenced material came from PBMCs. DNA for the CDR3: TGTGCCAGCGGAGCGAGAACCCGCACAGATACGCAGTATTTT. The encoded protein is CASGARTRTDTQYF.